The sequence of this T cell receptor (beta chain) was determined in a study of cytomegalovirus exposure and HLA in healthy donors. Study-wide context: An earlier analysis identified 120 million or so unique TCR beta sequences in about 179 million T cells. Notes on the study in general: HLA-A and HLA-B allele assignments for most subjects were reportedly predicted accurately using TCR beta sequences. Specificity of three CMV-associated chains for CMV antigens was verified in vitro. A list of approximately 160 TCR beta chains associated with cytomegalovirus was given.

The J segment lost 1 base and the V segment lost 2 bases, leaving 2 bases of the junction unmatched. The CDR3 contains 14 residues. CDR1 SGDLS and CDR2 YYNGEE come from the germline V gene. The PCR used 60 Vbeta and 13 Jbeta primers. Clones were sequenced by immunoSEQ multiplex PCR, and TCRdb holds only the in-frame ones, with some missing. The sample table sets out 100,000 to 150,000 clones. Turning to this clone: Its specificity is unknown.

This clonotype was sampled from a young man in good health and CMV-seronegative. Sequencing was carried out using PBMCs. The rearrangement links TRBV9 to TRBJ1-1, with 7 bases aligning to TRBD1. The CDR3 reads CASSVRTGNTEAFF. The DNA for the CDR3 is TGTGCCAGCAGCGTCCGGACAGGGAACACTGAAGCTTTCTTT.